This T cell receptor (beta chain) was retrieved from a study of T cells after yellow fever vaccination. The CDR3 extends over 14 amino acids. Germline V gene lookup returns CDR1 KGHSH and CDR2 LQKENI. Trimming removed 3 bases at V and 5 bases at J, with 11 bases between. TCRdb processed the 5' RACE reads anew with MiXCR; each CDR3 protein has one entry. The sample yields around 140,000 distinct CDR3 sequences, approximately 6.6% seen once. Notes on this clonotype: No antigen is known for it.

The study's findings and limits: Compared with primary, the secondary response was weaker and peaked at day 5, not 15. Clonotypes shared by both compartments, CD4 and CD8, made up a small share.

This chain links TRBV18 with TRBJ1-5, with D perhaps TRBD1 (5 bases). The TCR originated in a young man who received the YFV17D yellow fever vaccine. The sequences come from CD4+ T cells sorted from PBMCs, collected 10 days after the yellow fever booster vaccination. The CDR3 nucleotides are TGTGCCAGCTCACCCCGGGGGGGTTATCAGCCCCAGCATTTT. Translated, it gives CASSPRGGYQPQHF.